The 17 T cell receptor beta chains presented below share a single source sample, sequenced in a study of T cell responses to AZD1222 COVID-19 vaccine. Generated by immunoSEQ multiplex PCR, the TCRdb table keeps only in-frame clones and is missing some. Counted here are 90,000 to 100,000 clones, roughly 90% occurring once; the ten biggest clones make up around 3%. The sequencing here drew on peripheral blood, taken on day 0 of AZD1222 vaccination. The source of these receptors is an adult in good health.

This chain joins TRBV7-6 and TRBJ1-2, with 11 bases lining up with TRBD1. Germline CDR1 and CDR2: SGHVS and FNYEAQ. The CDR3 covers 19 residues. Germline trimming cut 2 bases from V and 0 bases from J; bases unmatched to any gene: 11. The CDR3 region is CASSLPSGTGGNPNYGYTF. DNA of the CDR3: TGTGCCAGCAGCTTACCCTCCGGGACAGGGGGTAACCCTAACTATGGCTACACCTTC.

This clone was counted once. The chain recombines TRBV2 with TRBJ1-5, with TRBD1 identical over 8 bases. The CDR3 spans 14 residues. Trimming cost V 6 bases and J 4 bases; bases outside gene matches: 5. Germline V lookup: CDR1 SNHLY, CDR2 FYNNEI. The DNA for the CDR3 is TGTGCCAGCAGCGGCAACAGGGGGAATCAGCCCCAGCATTTT. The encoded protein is CASSGNRGNQPQHF.

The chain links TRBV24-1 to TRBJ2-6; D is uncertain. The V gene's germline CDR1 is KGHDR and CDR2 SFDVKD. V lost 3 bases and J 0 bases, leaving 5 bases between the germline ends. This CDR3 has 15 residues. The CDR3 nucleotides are TGTGCCACCAGTGATCGGGCCTCTGGGGCCAACGTCCTGACTTTC. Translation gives CATSDRASGANVLTF.

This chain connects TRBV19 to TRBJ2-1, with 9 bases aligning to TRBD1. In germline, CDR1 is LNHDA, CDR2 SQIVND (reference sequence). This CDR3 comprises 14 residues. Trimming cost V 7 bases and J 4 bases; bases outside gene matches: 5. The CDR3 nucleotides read TGTGCCAGTAACCCGGGACAGGGATACAATGAGCAGTTCTTC. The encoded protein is CASNPGQGYNEQFF.

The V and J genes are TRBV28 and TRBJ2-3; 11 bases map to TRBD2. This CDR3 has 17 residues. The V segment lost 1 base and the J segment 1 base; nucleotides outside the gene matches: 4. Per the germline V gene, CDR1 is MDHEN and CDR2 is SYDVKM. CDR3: CASSLSLAGAGTDTQYF. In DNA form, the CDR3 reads TGTGCCAGCAGTTTATCACTAGCGGGAGCTGGCACAGATACGCAGTATTTT.

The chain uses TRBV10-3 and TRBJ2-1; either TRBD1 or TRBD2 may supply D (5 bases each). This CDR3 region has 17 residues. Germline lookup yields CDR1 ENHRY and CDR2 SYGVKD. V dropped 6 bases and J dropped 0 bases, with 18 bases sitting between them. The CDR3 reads CAIRGETEVSSYNEQFF. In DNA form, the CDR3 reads TGTGCCATCAGGGGGGAGACAGAAGTTAGCTCCTACAATGAGCAGTTCTTC.

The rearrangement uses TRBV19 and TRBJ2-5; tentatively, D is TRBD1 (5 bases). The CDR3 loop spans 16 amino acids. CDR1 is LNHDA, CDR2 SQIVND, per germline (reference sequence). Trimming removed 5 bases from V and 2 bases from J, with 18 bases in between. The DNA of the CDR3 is TGTGCCAGTAGTCCCGATCAGGGAAAGCTGCAAGAGACCCAGTACTTC. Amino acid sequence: CASSPDQGKLQETQYF.

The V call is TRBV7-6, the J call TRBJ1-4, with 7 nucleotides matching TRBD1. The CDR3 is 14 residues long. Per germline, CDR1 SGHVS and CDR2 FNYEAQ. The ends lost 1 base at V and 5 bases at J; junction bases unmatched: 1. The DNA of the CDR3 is TGTGCCAGCAGCTTAGGACAGGGAAATGAAAAACTGTTTTTT. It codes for CASSLGQGNEKLFF. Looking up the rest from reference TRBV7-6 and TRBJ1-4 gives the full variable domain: GAGVSQSPRYKVTKRGQDVALRCDPISGHVSLYWYRQALGQGPEFLTYFNYEAQQDKSGLPNDRFSAERPEGSISTLTIQRTEQRDSAMYRCASSLGQGNEKLFFGSGTQLSVL.

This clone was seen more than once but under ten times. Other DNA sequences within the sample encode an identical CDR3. The CDR3 spells CASSFSNYGYTF. The CDR3 DNA reads as TGTGCCAGCAGTTTTTCGAACTATGGCTACACCTTC. The chain has TRBV12-3 or TRBV12-4 and TRBJ1-2, with unresolved D. The V and J ends lost 3 bases and 2 bases respectively, with 4 bases between them. This CDR3 spans 12 amino acids.

DNA of the CDR3: TGTGCCACCAGTCCATCCCTCACACTAGCGGCTAGCACAGATACGCAGTATTTT. Translation gives CATSPSLTLAASTDTQYF. This chain uses TRBV24-1 with TRBJ2-3; 8 bases are shared with TRBD2. V dropped 6 bases and J dropped 0; count of bases not matched to a gene: 13. This CDR3 is 18 amino acids long. The germline V gene has CDR1 KGHDR and CDR2 SFDVKD.

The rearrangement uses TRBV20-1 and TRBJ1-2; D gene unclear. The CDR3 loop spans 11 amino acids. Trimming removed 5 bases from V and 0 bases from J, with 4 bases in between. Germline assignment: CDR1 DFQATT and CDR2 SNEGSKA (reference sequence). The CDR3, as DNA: TGCAGTGCTTACACTAACTATGGCTACACCTTC. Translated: CSAYTNYGYTF.

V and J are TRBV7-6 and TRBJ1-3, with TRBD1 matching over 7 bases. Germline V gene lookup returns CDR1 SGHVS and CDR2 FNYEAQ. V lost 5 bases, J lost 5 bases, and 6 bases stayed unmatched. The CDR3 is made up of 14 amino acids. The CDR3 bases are TGTGCCAGCAGCGCCGGGACAGACCGAAACACCATATATTTT. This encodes CASSAGTDRNTIYF.

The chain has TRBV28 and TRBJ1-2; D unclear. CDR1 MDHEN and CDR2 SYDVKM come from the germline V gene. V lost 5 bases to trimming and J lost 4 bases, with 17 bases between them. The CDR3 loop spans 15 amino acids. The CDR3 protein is CASSLLGRASYGYTF. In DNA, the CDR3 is TGTGCCAGCAGTCTTTTGGGGAGGGCAAGCTATGGCTACACCTTC.

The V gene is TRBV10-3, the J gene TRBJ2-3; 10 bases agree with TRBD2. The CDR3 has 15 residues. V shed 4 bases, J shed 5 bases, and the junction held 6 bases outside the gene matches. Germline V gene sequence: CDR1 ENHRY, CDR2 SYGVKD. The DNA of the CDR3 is TGTGCCATCAGTGGTTCTAGCGGGAGAAGAGATACGCAGTATTTT. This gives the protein CAISGSSGRRDTQYF.

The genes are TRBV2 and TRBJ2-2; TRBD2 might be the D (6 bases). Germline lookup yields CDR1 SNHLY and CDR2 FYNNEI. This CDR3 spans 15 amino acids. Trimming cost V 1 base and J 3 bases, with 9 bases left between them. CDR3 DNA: TGTGCCAGCAGTGAAGACGGAGGGGACACCGGGGAGCTGTTTTTT. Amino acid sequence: CASSEDGGDTGELFF.

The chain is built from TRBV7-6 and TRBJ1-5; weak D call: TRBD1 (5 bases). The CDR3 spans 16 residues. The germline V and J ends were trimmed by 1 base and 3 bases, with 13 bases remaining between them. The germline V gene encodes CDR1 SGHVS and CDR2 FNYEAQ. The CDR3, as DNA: TGTGCCAGCAGCTTAGATGCAGGGTTAAACAATCAGCCCCAGCATTTT. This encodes CASSLDAGLNNQPQHF. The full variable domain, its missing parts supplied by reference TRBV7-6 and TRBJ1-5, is GAGVSQSPRYKVTKRGQDVALRCDPISGHVSLYWYRQALGQGPEFLTYFNYEAQQDKSGLPNDRFSAERPEGSISTLTIQRTEQRDSAMYRCASSLDAGLNNQPQHFGDGTRLSIL.

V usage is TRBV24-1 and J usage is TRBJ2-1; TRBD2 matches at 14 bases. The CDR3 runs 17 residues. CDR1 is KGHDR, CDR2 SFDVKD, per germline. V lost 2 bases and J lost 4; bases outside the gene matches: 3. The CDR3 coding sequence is TGTGCCACCAGTGATTCCGGGACTAGCGGGAGTTACAATGAGCAGTTCTTC. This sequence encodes CATSDSGTSGSYNEQFF.